This T cell receptor (beta chain) was obtained from a study of blood T cell repertoires in COVID-19. At the level of the study: Sites in the United States, Italy and Spain provided acute and convalescent COVID-19 samples.

Clones were read by immunoSEQ multiplex PCR, and TCRdb kept only the in-frame ones, dropping some. This repertoire shows a few hundred thousand clones, 86% found once; its top ten account for about 4%. Sequenced material: PBMCs or T cells enriched from blood (not recorded which). The clonotype comes from a woman aged 40 to 55 with acute COVID-19.

CDR3 bases: TGCGCCAGCAGCCTTCAGGCGAGCACCTACGAGCAGTACTTC. This codes for CASSLQASTYEQYF. The chain uses TRBV5-1 and TRBJ2-7; D is ambiguous. The CDR3 length is 14 residues. V was pared by 4 bases and J by 2 bases, with 13 bases between. CDR1 is SGHRS, CDR2 YFSETQ, per germline.